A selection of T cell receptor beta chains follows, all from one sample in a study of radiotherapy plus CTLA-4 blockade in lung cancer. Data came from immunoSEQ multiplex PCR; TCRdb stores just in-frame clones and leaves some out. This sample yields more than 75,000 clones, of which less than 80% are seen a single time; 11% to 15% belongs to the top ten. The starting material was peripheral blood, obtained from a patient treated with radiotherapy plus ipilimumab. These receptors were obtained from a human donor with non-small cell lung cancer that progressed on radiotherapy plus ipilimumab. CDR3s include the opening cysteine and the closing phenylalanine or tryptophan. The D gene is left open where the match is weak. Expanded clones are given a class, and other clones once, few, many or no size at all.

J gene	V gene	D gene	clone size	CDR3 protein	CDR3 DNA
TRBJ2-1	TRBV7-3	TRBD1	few	CASSLISRGLNEQFF	TGTGCCAGCAGCTTAATATCCAGGGGGCTGAATGAGCAGTTCTTC
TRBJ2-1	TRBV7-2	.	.	CASSLEGLENNEQFF	TGTGCCAGCAGCTTAGAAGGACTGGAAAACAATGAGCAGTTCTTC
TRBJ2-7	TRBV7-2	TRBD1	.	CASSWTGYEQYF	TGTGCCAGCAGCTGGACAGGTTACGAGCAGTACTTC
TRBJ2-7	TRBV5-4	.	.	CASSYGHLEQYF	TGTGCCAGCAGCTACGGGCATCTCGAGCAGTACTTC
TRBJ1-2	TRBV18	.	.	CASSPPSAGRINGYTF	TGTGCCAGCTCACCACCCAGCGCAGGGAGAATTAATGGCTACACCTTC
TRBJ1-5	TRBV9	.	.	CASSATSGNQPQHF	TGTGCCAGCAGCGCTACATCGGGCAATCAGCCCCAGCATTTT
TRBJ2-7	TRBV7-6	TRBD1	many	CASSMGQSYEQYF	TGTGCCAGCAGCATGGGACAGTCCTACGAGCAGTACTTC
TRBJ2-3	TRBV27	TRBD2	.	CASTPLAGGHGADTQYF	TGTGCCAGCACTCCCCTAGCGGGGGGGCATGGCGCAGATACGCAGTATTTT
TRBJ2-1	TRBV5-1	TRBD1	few	CASSPRGQVIYNEQFF	TGCGCCAGCAGCCCCAGAGGACAGGTTATATACAATGAGCAGTTCTTC
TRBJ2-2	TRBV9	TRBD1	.	CASSATLQGLSGELFF	TGTGCCAGCAGCGCAACGTTACAGGGGCTTTCCGGGGAGCTGTTTTTT
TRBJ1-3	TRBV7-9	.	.	CASSSGTHTSGNTIYF	TGTGCCAGCAGCTCAGGTACCCATACCTCTGGAAACACCATATATTTT
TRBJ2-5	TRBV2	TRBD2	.	CASSEGDSGSSETQYF	TGTGCCAGCAGTGAAGGTGATAGCGGGAGTTCGGAGACCCAGTACTTC
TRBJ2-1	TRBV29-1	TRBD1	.	CSVEGQGTYNEQFF	TGCAGCGTCGAGGGACAGGGTACCTACAATGAGCAGTTCTTC
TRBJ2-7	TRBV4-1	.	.	CASSQDTSDTWREQYF	TGCGCCAGCAGCCAAGATACATCCGATACGTGGAGGGAGCAGTACTTC
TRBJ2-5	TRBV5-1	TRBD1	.	CASSEGQGRETQYF	TGCGCCAGCAGCGAGGGACAGGGCAGGGAGACCCAGTACTTC
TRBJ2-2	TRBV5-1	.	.	CASSLFVPGELFF	TGCGCCAGCAGCTTGTTTGTTCCCGGGGAGCTGTTTTTT
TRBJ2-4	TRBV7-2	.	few	CASSLAGSIAKNIQYF	TGTGCCAGCAGCTTAGCGGGCAGCATAGCCAAAAACATTCAGTACTTC
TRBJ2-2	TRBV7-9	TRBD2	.	CASSSLPGLAGAGELFF	TGTGCCAGCAGCTCACTTCCGGGACTAGCGGGGGCCGGGGAGCTGTTTTTT
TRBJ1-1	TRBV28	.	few	CASSIPRDTLPNTEAFF	TGTGCCAGCAGTATCCCCCGGGACACTCTACCGAACACTGAAGCTTTCTTT
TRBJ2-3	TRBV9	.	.	CASSVDGFSTDTQYF	TGTGCCAGCAGCGTAGATGGGTTCTCCACAGATACGCAGTATTTT
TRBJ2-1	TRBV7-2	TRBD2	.	CASSLGAGGAYNEQFF	TGTGCCAGCAGCTTAGGGGCGGGGGGAGCCTACAATGAGCAGTTCTTC
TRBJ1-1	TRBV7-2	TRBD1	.	CASSRTGGNTEAFF	TGTGCCAGCAGCCGTACAGGGGGGAACACTGAAGCTTTCTTT
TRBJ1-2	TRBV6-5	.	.	CASSPQGFNYGYTF	TGTGCCAGCAGCCCCCAGGGTTTTAACTATGGCTACACCTTC
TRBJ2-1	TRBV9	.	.	CASSPRASYNEQFF	TGTGCCAGCAGCCCACGGGCCTCCTACAATGAGCAGTTCTTC
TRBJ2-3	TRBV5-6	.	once	CASSLGSDTQYF	TGTGCCAGCAGCTTGGGATCGGATACGCAGTATTTT
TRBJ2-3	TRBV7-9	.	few	CASSPPSVHEPDTQYF	TGTGCCAGCAGCCCCCCCTCGGTCCATGAGCCAGATACGCAGTATTTT
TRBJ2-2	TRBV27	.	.	CASSFIGDGELFF	TGTGCCAGCAGTTTCATAGGGGACGGGGAGCTGTTTTTT
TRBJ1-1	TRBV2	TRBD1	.	CASMMGQEYTEAFF	TGTGCCAGCATGATGGGACAGGAGTACACTGAAGCTTTCTTT
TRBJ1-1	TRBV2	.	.	CASSYQPRGTEAFF	TGTGCCAGCAGTTACCAGCCCAGAGGCACTGAAGCTTTCTTT
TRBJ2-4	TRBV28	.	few	CASSNPNLENIQYF	TGTGCCAGCAGTAATCCTAACCTAGAAAACATTCAGTACTTC
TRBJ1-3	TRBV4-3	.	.	CASSQSQGTGNTIYF	TGCGCCAGCAGCCAGTCGCAGGGGACTGGAAACACCATATATTTT
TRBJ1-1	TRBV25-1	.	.	CASFDRLNTEAFF	TGTGCCAGCTTCGACAGATTGAACACTGAAGCTTTCTTT
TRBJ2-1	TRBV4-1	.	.	CASSPEGDEQFF	TGCGCCAGCAGCCCCGAGGGGGATGAGCAGTTCTTC
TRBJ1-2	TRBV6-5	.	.	CASSYHDSLNYGYTF	TGTGCCAGCAGTTACCACGACAGTCTTAACTATGGCTACACCTTC
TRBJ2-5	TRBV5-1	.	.	CASSPGGAGETQYF	TGCGCCAGCAGTCCAGGAGGGGCGGGGGAGACCCAGTACTTC
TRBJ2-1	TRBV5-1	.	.	CASSVPPAYNEQFF	TGCGCCAGCAGCGTGCCCCCCGCATACAATGAGCAGTTCTTC
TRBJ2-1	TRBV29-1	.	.	CSVVPSRIQFF	TGCAGCGTTGTACCCTCCAGGATACAGTTCTTC
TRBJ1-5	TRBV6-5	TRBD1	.	CASRWTGNSNQPQHF	TGTGCCAGCAGGTGGACAGGGAATAGCAATCAGCCCCAGCATTTT
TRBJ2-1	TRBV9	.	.	CASSVEGGSYNEQFF	TGTGCCAGCAGCGTAGAGGGGGGCTCCTACAATGAGCAGTTCTTC
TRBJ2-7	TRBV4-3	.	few	CASSQDDGTYEQYF	TGCGCCAGCAGCCAAGATGACGGGACCTACGAGCAGTACTTC
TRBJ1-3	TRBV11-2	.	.	CAGSEGFSGNTIYF	TGTGCCGGGAGCGAGGGCTTCTCTGGAAACACCATATATTTT
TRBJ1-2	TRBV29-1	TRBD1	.	CSVGSRDRGHGYTF	TGCAGCGTTGGGAGCCGGGACAGGGGGCATGGCTACACCTTC
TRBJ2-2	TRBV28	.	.	CASSLQGTGELFF	TGTGCCAGCAGTCTCCAAGGGACCGGGGAGCTGTTTTTT
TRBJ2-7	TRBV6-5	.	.	CASSNRVEGYEQYF	TGTGCCAGCAGCAACAGGGTAGAAGGCTACGAGCAGTACTTC
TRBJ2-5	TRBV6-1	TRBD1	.	CASYRGLVGETQYF	TGTGCCAGCTACAGGGGGCTGGTAGGAGAGACCCAGTACTTC
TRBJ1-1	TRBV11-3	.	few	CASSSGVGAEAFF	TGTGCCAGCAGCTCAGGGGTAGGGGCGGAAGCTTTCTTT
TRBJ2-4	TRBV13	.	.	CASSLGPGTLAKNIQYF	TGTGCCAGCAGCTTAGGACCCGGGACCCTAGCCAAAAACATTCAGTACTTC
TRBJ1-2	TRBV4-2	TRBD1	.	CASSRKAGDRHLYGYTF	TGTGCCAGCAGCCGAAAGGCGGGGGACAGACATCTCTATGGCTACACCTTC
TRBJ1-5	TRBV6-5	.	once	CASSFSGTSNQPQHF	TGTGCCAGCAGTTTTTCGGGGACTAGCAATCAGCCCCAGCATTTT
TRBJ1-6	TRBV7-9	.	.	CASSLTGAGSPLHF	TGTGCCAGCAGCTTGACAGGAGCGGGTTCACCCCTCCACTTT
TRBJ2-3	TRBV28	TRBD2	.	CASSLEGTSGLMTGDTQYF	TGTGCCAGCAGTCTGGAAGGGACTAGCGGGTTGATGACGGGAGATACGCAGTATTTT
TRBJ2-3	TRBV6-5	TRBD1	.	CASSHTPGQGGTQYF	TGTGCCAGCAGCCACACCCCGGGACAGGGCGGGACGCAGTATTTT
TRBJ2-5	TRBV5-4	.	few	CASSLRWTDVGQETQYF	TGTGCCAGCAGCTTGCGATGGACTGATGTGGGCCAAGAGACCCAGTACTTC
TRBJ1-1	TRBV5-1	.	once	CASSLKGTEAFF	TGCGCCAGCAGCTTAAAGGGCACTGAAGCTTTCTTT
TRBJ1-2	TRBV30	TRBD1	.	CAWTTGGSHYGYTF	TGTGCCTGGACCACAGGGGGCTCGCACTATGGCTACACCTTC